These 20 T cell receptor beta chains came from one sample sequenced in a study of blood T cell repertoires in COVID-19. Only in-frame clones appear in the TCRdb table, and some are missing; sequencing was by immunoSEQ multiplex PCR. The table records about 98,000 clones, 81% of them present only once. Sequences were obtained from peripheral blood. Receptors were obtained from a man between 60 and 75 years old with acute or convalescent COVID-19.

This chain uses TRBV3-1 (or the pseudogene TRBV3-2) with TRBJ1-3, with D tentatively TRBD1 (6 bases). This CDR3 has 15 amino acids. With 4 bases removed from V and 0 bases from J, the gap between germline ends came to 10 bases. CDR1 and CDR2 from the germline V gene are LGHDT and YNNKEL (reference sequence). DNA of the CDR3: TGTGCCAGCAGCCCCACAGGGTTCTCTGGAAACACCATATATTTT. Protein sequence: CASSPTGFSGNTIYF.

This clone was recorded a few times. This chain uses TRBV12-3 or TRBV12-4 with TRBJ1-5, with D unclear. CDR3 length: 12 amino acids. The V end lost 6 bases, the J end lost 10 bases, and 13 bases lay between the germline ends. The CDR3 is CASSHPPVPQHF. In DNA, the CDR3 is TGTGCCAGCAGCCACCCCCCGGTACCCCAGCATTTT.

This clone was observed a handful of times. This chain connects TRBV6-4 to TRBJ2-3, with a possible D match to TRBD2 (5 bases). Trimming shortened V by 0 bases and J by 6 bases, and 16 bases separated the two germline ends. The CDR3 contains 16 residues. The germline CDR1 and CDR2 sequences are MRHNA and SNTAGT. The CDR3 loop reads CASSDSNGDGSDTQYF. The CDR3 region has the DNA TGTGCCAGCAGTGACTCGAACGGGGATGGTTCTGATACGCAGTATTTT.

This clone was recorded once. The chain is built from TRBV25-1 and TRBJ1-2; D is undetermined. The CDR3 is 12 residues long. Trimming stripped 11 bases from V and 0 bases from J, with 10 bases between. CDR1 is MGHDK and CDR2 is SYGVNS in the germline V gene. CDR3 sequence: CASVSANYGYTF. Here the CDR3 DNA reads TGTGCCTCAGTGAGCGCTAACTATGGCTACACCTTC.

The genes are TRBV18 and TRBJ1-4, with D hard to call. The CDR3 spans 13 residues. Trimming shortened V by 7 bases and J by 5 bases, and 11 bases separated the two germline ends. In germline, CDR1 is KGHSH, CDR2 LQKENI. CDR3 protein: CASCSSPNEKLFF. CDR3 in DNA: TGTGCCAGCTGTAGCAGTCCCAATGAAAAACTGTTTTTT. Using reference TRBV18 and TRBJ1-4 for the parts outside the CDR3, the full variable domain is NAGVMQNPRHLVRRRGQEARLRCSPMKGHSHVYWYRQLPEEGLKFMVYLQKENIIDESGMPKERFSAEFPKEGPSILRIQQVVRGDSAAYFCASCSSPNEKLFFGSGTQLSVL.

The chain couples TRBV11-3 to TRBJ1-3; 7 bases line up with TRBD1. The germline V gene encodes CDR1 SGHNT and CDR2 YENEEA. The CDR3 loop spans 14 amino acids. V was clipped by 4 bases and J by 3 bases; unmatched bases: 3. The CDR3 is CASSYRGSGNTIYF. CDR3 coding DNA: TGTGCCAGCAGCTACAGGGGAAGTGGAAACACCATATATTTT.

CDR3 protein: CSATSGENQPQHF. CDR3 in DNA: TGCAGCGCAACCTCAGGGGAAAATCAGCCCCAGCATTTT. This chain connects TRBV29-1 to TRBJ1-5; TRBD1 might be the D (6 bases). V was clipped by 7 bases and J by 4 bases, with 14 bases between them. The CDR3 spans 13 residues. Germline-derived CDR1 and CDR2 are SQVTM and ANQGSEA.

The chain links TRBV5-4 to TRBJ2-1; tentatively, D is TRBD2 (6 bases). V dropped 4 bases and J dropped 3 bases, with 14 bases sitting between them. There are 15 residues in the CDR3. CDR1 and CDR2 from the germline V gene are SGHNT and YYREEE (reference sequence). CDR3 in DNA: TGTGCCAGCAGCACCGGACACGGGAGCTACAATGAGCAGTTCTTC. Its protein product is CASSTGHGSYNEQFF.

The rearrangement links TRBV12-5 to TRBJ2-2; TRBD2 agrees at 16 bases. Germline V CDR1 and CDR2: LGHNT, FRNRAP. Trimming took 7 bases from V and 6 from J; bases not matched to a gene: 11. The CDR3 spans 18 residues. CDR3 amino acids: CASVNWGLAGGRAGELFF. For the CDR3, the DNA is TGTGCTAGTGTCAATTGGGGACTAGCGGGGGGGCGCGCCGGGGAGCTGTTTTTT.

The DNA for the CDR3 is TGTGCCAGCAGCTTTGGCAGGTTAAATGGCTACACCTTC. It specifies CASSFGRLNGYTF. This chain connects TRBV11-3 to TRBJ1-2; D not resolved. The V gene lost 3 bases and the J gene lost 6 bases, with 11 bases spanning the gap. Germline loops: CDR1 SGHNT, CDR2 YENEEA. CDR3 length equals 13 residues.

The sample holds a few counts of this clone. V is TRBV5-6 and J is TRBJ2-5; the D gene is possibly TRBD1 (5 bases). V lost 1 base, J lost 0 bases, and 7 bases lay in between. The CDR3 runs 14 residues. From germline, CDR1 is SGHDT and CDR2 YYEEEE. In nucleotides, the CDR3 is TGTGCCAGCAGCTTGCAGGGAAACCAAGAGACCCAGTACTTC. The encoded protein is CASSLQGNQETQYF.

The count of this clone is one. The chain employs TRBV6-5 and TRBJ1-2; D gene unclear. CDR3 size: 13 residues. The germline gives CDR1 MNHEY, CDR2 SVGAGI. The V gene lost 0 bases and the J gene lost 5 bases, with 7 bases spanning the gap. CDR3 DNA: TGTGCCAGCAGTTACTCTCGGACTTATGGCTACACCTTC. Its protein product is CASSYSRTYGYTF.

CDR3: CASSFSGAPGTDTQYF. The CDR3 nucleotides read TGTGCCAGCAGCTTTAGCGGGGCTCCTGGCACAGATACGCAGTATTTT. The genes are TRBV7-3 and TRBJ2-3; 8 bases are a match to TRBD2. In germline, CDR1 is SGHTA, CDR2 FQGTGA. Unmatched junction bases numbered 6, after V lost 3 bases and J lost 1 base. The CDR3 length is 16 residues.

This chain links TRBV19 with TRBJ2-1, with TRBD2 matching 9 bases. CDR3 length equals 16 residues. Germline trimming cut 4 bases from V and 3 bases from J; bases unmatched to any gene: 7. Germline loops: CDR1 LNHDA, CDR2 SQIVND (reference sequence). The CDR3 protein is CASSTPTSGIYNEQFF. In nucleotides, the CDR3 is TGTGCCAGTAGTACACCGACTAGCGGAATCTACAATGAGCAGTTCTTC.

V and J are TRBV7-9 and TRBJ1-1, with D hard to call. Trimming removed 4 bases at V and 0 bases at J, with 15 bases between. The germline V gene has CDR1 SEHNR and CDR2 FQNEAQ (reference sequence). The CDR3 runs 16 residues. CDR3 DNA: TGTGCCAGCAGCTCCCGGAGCCAGTTTTTGAACACTGAAGCTTTCTTT. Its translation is CASSSRSQFLNTEAFF. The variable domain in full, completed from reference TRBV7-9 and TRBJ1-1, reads DTGVSQNPRHKITKRGQNVTFRCDPISEHNRLYWYRQTLGQGPEFLTYFQNEAQLEKSRLLSDRFSAERPKGSFSTLEIQRTEQGDSAMYLCASSSRSQFLNTEAFFGQGTRLTVV.

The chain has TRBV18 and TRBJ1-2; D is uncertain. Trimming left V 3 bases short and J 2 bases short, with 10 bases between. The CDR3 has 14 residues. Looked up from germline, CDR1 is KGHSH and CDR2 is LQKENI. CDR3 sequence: CASSPDWQNYGYTF. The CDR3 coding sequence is TGTGCCAGCTCACCGGACTGGCAAAACTATGGCTACACCTTC.

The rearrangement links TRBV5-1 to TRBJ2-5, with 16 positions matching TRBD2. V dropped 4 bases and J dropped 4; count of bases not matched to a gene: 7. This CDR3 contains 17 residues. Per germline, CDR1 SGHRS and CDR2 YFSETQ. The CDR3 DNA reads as TGCGCCAGCAGCAAAGGGACTAGCGGGAGGGTCGGAGAGACCCAGTACTTC. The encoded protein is CASSKGTSGRVGETQYF. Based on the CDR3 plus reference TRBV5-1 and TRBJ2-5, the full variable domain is KAGVTQTPRYLIKTRGQQVTLSCSPISGHRSVSWYQQTPGQGLQFLFEYFSETQRNKGNFPGRFSGRQFSNSRSEMNVSTLELGDSALYLCASSKGTSGRVGETQYFGPGTRLLVL.

CDR3 nucleotide sequence: TGTGCCAGCAGTTACGCGGGACAGTCGGAGACCCAGTACTTC. Translated: CASSYAGQSETQYF. The chain has TRBV6-2 or TRBV6-3 and TRBJ2-5; D is possibly TRBD1 (7 bases). Trimming removed 2 bases from V and 5 bases from J, with 12 bases in between. Germline V lookup: CDR1 MNHEY, CDR2 SVGEGT. The CDR3 runs to 14 residues.

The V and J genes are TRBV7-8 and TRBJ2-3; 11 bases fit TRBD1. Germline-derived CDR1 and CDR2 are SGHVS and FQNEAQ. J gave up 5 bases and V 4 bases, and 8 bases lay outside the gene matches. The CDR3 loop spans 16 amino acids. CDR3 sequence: CASSSPGTGGGDTQYF. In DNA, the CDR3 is TGTGCCAGCAGCTCCCCCGGGACAGGGGGAGGAGATACGCAGTATTTT.

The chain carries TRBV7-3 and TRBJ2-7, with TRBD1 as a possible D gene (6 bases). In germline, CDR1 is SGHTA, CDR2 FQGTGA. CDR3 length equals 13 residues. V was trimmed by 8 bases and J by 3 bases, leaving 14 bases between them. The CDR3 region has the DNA TGTGCCAGCTCATGGGGGCTCGGCTACGAGCAGTACTTC. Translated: CASSWGLGYEQYF.